Listed below are T cell receptor beta chains from one sample, sequenced in a study of blood T cell repertoires in COVID-19. Only in-frame clones appear in the TCRdb table, and some are missing; sequencing was by immunoSEQ multiplex PCR. The data contain 170,000 or so clones, about 80% of them singletons. Material for sequencing was peripheral blood. The source of these receptors is a man aged 65-85 years with active or convalescent COVID-19. Both conserved end residues are part of each CDR3. Each record gives: J gene, CDR3 length, V gene, D gene, clone size, CDR3 DNA, CDR3 protein. D genes are given only for firm matches. Some rows have no size entry. The others give once, few or many, or a class for an expanded clone.

>TRBJ1-5|13|TRBV9|NA|NA
TGTGCCAGCAGCCGTATGGCAGGTCAGCCCCAGCATTTT
CASSRMAGQPQHF
>TRBJ2-7|15|TRBV6-5|TRBD1|NA
TGTGCCAGCAGTTACTCATGGGACAGGGGCTACGAGCAGTACTTC
CASSYSWDRGYEQYF
>TRBJ1-1|15|TRBV9|TRBD1|NA
TGTGCCAGCAGCGCCTCGGGACAGCTGGTCCCTGGGGCTTTCTTT
CASSASGQLVPGAFF
>TRBJ2-1|15|TRBV5-1|TRBD1|NA
TGCGCCAGCAGCCTCCACGGGACAGCCGACAATGAGCAGTTCTTC
CASSLHGTADNEQFF
>TRBJ2-3|12|TRBV19|NA|NA
TGTGCCAGTAGATACTCGGCAGATACGCAGTATTTT
CASRYSADTQYF
>TRBJ2-7|14|TRBV19|TRBD2|NA
TGTGCCAGTAGTGCCGGGACTAGCGGGAGCAAGCAGTACTTC
CASSAGTSGSKQYF
>TRBJ2-3|14|TRBV5-1|NA|NA
TGCGCCAGCAGCCGACAGACTCACACAGATACGCAGTATTTT
CASSRQTHTDTQYF
>TRBJ2-2|16|TRBV30|NA|few
TGTGCCTGGAGTGTACTAGGTTTCGCGAACACCGGGGAGCTGTTTTTT
CAWSVLGFANTGELFF
>TRBJ1-2|14|TRBV3-1/TRBV3-2|NA|NA
TGTGCCAGCAGCCCTGGTCCTAGCGGCTATGGCTACACCTTC
CASSPGPSGYGYTF
>TRBJ2-7|14|TRBV27|NA|NA
TGTGCCAGCAGTCCTGGGACATCCTTGGAGGAGCAGTACTTC
CASSPGTSLEEQYF
>TRBJ2-5|13|TRBV29-1|NA|NA
TGCAGCGTTGTTGACTCTGGTATCGGGACCCAGTACTTC
CSVVDSGIGTQYF
>TRBJ1-6|15|TRBV7-8|NA|NA
TGTGCCAGCAGCTTAGGACCAGGGAGGAATTCACCCCTCCACTTT
CASSLGPGRNSPLHF
>TRBJ1-6|16|TRBV11-2|NA|NA
TGTGCCAGCAGCTCGGACGGGAGCTCCTATAATTCACCCCTCCACTTT
CASSSDGSSYNSPLHF
>TRBJ1-2|13|TRBV9|NA|once
TGTGCCAGCAGCGTAGATGGGTTGAGGGGCTACACCTTC
CASSVDGLRGYTF
>TRBJ2-1|16|TRBV7-2|TRBD2|NA
TGTGCCAGCAGCTTAGCGTCGGGGGGGCCGAACAATGAGCAGTTCTTC
CASSLASGGPNNEQFF
>TRBJ1-6|15|TRBV7-2|TRBD1|NA
TGTGCCAGCAGCCCCAGACAGGGAGGTAATTCACCCCTCCACTTT
CASSPRQGGNSPLHF
>TRBJ2-2|15|TRBV5-5|NA|NA
TGTGCCAGCAGCTTGGGTGCCTCTGAACACGGGGAGCTGTTTTTT
CASSLGASEHGELFF
>TRBJ1-1|15|TRBV5-1|NA|NA
TGCGCCAGCAGCTTTAGGGCGGGGGGGCCCACTGAAGCTTTCTTT
CASSFRAGGPTEAFF
>TRBJ1-3|18|TRBV5-1|TRBD1|NA
TGCGCCAGCAGCTTACGACCCACGGGACAGGGGGCTGGAAACACCATATATTTT
CASSLRPTGQGAGNTIYF
>TRBJ2-6|15|TRBV6-6|NA|NA
TGTGCCAGCAGTGGAGTCGGCTCTGGGGCCAACGTCCTGACTTTC
CASSGVGSGANVLTF
>TRBJ2-7|14|TRBV20-1|TRBD2|NA
TGCAGTGCTAGTATGCGGGGGGGCCTAGACGAGCAGTACTTC
CSASMRGGLDEQYF
>TRBJ2-1|14|TRBV18|NA|NA
TGTGCCAGCTCACCAGGGACTCCGTTCAATGAGCAGTTCTTC
CASSPGTPFNEQFF
>TRBJ2-3|16|TRBV6-1|NA|NA
TGTGCCAGCAGTGAATATCGGGGGTTAGGCACAGATACGCAGTATTTT
CASSEYRGLGTDTQYF
>TRBJ2-2|15|TRBV4-3|NA|NA
TGCGCCAGCAGCCAAGTCGGACAAATGTCCGGGGAGCTGTTTTTT
CASSQVGQMSGELFF
>TRBJ2-1|15|TRBV28|NA|NA
TGTGCCAGCAGTTCACACACCCGCTCCTACAATGAGCAGTTCTTC
CASSSHTRSYNEQFF
>TRBJ2-1|10|TRBV29-1|NA|NA
TGCAGCGTTGGGAGCAATGAGCAGTTCTTC
CSVGSNEQFF
>TRBJ2-5|13|TRBV5-1|NA|NA
TGCGCCAGCAGTTTGGCGAGTTTTGAGACCCAGTACTTC
CASSLASFETQYF
>TRBJ1-3|14|TRBV7-2|TRBD1|NA
TGTGCCAGCAGCTCGACAGGGAGGGGAAACACCATATATTTT
CASSSTGRGNTIYF
>TRBJ2-5|18|TRBV4-3|TRBD2|NA
TGCGCCAGCAGCCAAGGAAGGGTATCGGGGGGGCCTGGGGAGACCCAGTACTTC
CASSQGRVSGGPGETQYF
>TRBJ1-6|18|TRBV3-1/TRBV3-2|NA|NA
TGTGCCAGCAGCCAGGCTCGACTCCATCGCTCCTATAATTCACCCCTCCACTTT
CASSQARLHRSYNSPLHF
>TRBJ2-7|16|TRBV7-9|TRBD2|NA
TGTGCCAGCAGCTTATACGTAGCGGGGGGTGCCAACGAGCAGTACTTC
CASSLYVAGGANEQYF
>TRBJ1-1|14|TRBV28|TRBD1|NA
TGTGCCAGCAGCACGGGACAGCCTCTCTCTGAAGCTTTCTTT
CASSTGQPLSEAFF
>TRBJ2-3|16|TRBV27|NA|NA
TGTGCCAGCAGTTTATCGGGACTCCCCGTCACAGATACGCAGTATTTT
CASSLSGLPVTDTQYF
>TRBJ2-3|19|TRBV3-1/TRBV3-2|TRBD2|few
TGTGCCAGCAGCCACTTGGGACTAGCGGGGCTAAGGGGCACAGATACGCAGTATTTT
CASSHLGLAGLRGTDTQYF
>TRBJ2-5|13|TRBV5-1|TRBD1|NA
TGCGCCAGCATTGGACAGGGGAGGGAGACCCAGTACTTC
CASIGQGRETQYF
>TRBJ1-5|15|TRBV5-1|TRBD1|NA
TGCGCCAGCAGCTTGTCGGGGACAGGCTTTCAGCCCCAGCATTTT
CASSLSGTGFQPQHF
>TRBJ1-1|15|TRBV5-1|NA|NA
TGCGCCAGCAGCTCCTCGGGGCGGGAGAACACTGAAGCTTTCTTT
CASSSSGRENTEAFF
>TRBJ2-1|14|TRBV7-2|NA|NA
TGTGCCAGCAGCTTAGGGGCTTCCTACAATGAGCAGTTCTTC
CASSLGASYNEQFF
>TRBJ2-3|14|TRBV5-1|TRBD2|NA
TGCGCCAGCTACGGGGGGGCGAGGGGAGATACGCAGTATTTT
CASYGGARGDTQYF
>TRBJ2-3|17|TRBV4-1|NA|NA
TGCGCCAGCAGCCAAGTTTGGAGGGAGTCAGGCACAGATACGCAGTATTTT
CASSQVWRESGTDTQYF
>TRBJ2-7|14|TRBV9|NA|NA
TGTGCCAGCAGTCCGGGACTTACTACAGCACAGCAGTACTTC
CASSPGLTTAQQYF
>TRBJ1-3|15|TRBV6-5|NA|NA
TGTGCCAGCAGTTACTTCCCAGGGCCCGGAAACACCATATATTTT
CASSYFPGPGNTIYF
>TRBJ2-1|12|TRBV6-1|NA|NA
TGTGCCAGCAGTGATCTCTCTAATGAGCAGTTCTTC
CASSDLSNEQFF
>TRBJ2-1|14|TRBV6-5|NA|NA
TGTGCCAGCAGTTACGGGCTAGCCCACAATGAGCAGTTCTTC
CASSYGLAHNEQFF
>TRBJ1-1|14|TRBV4-3|NA|NA
TGCGCCAGCAGCCAAGATTGGGGTCAGGGTCGGCCTTTCTTT
CASSQDWGQGRPFF
>TRBJ2-1|14|TRBV6-5|TRBD2|NA
TGTGCCAGCAGTCTAGCGGGGGTCGCGCGCGAGCAGTTCTTC
CASSLAGVAREQFF
>TRBJ2-3|14|TRBV3-1/TRBV3-2|NA|few
TGTGCCAGGGCCACAGGTGAAGGCACAGATACGCAGTATTTT
CARATGEGTDTQYF
>TRBJ2-7|14|TRBV5-4|NA|NA
TGTGCCAGCAGCGCTGGTGTCGGGGTCTACGAGCAGTACTTC
CASSAGVGVYEQYF
>TRBJ1-6|16|TRBV6-1|NA|NA
TGTGCCAGCAGTGAAGCGTGGCGGGGAGGCAATTCACCCCTCCACTTT
CASSEAWRGGNSPLHF
>TRBJ1-6|16|TRBV6-1|NA|NA
TGTGCCAGCAGTGAGGGCCCGGCTTACCAAAATTCACCCCTCCACTTT
CASSEGPAYQNSPLHF
>TRBJ2-7|15|TRBV9|TRBD1|NA
TGTGCCAGCAGCCCTTGGGGGACAGGGATGTACGAGCAGTACTTC
CASSPWGTGMYEQYF
>TRBJ1-5|13|TRBV12-3/TRBV12-4|NA|NA
TGTGCCAGCAAGGGGGGGGGCAATCAGCCCCAGCATTTT
CASKGGGNQPQHF
>TRBJ1-1|15|TRBV7-9|TRBD1|NA
TGTGCCAGCAGCGAAGGGACAGGGAGGAACACTGAAGCTTTCTTT
CASSEGTGRNTEAFF
>TRBJ2-3|17|TRBV11-2|NA|NA
TGTGCCAGCAGCTTCAGTGTCAGGGGGGCTAGCACAGATACGCAGTATTTT
CASSFSVRGASTDTQYF
>TRBJ2-7|11|TRBV28|NA|NA
TGTGCCAGCACCGTGACAGGCGAGCAGTACTTC
CASTVTGEQYF
>TRBJ1-1|16|TRBV6-5|TRBD1|NA
TGTGCCAGCAGTTACTCGTCCCCAGGGGGCTGGACTGAAGCTTTCTTT
CASSYSSPGGWTEAFF
>TRBJ2-5|14|TRBV5-4|TRBD1|few
TGTGCCAGCAGCTCACAGGGGGCCCGAGAGACCCAGTACTTC
CASSSQGARETQYF
>TRBJ1-1|14|TRBV19|NA|NA
TGTGCCAGTAGTATCGGCAGGCCCAACACTGAAGCTTTCTTT
CASSIGRPNTEAFF
>TRBJ2-7|11|TRBV6-5|TRBD2|NA
TGTGCCACCGGGGGGTTGAGGGAGCAGTACTTC
CATGGLREQYF
>TRBJ1-2|11|TRBV30|NA|NA
TGTGCCTGGAGTTATAACTATGGCTACACCTTC
CAWSYNYGYTF